The 6 T cell receptor beta chains in this list originate from one sample, sequenced in a study of OX40 agonist ivuxolimab in advanced cancers. The method was immunoSEQ multiplex PCR; TCRdb's version includes in-frame clones alone and lacks a portion of them. The sample holds approximately 89,000 clones, 90% to 95% seen once. The specimen comprised CD4+ or CD8+ T cells sorted from blood, sampled in a trial of the OX40 agonist ivuxolimab. Source of these receptors: an adult with an advanced solid tumor such as melanoma, head and neck, liver or kidney cancer.

The CDR3 sequence: CSVEVQADTQYF. As DNA, the CDR3 is TGCAGCGTTGAAGTACAGGCAGATACGCAGTATTTT. The genes are TRBV29-1 and TRBJ2-3, with a weak D call TRBD1 (5 bases). This CDR3 has 12 amino acids. Germline values: CDR1 SQVTM, CDR2 ANQGSEA. V lost 1 base and J lost 4, with 6 bases in between.

V usage is TRBV5-6 and J usage is TRBJ2-7; D is undetermined. This CDR3 region has 15 residues. CDR1 and CDR2 (germline): SGHDT, YYEEEE. V shed 4 bases and J shed 0 bases, with 14 bases lying between them. In DNA form, the CDR3 reads TGTGCCAGCAGCCGAAACACCTATTTCTCCTACGAGCAGTACTTC. Translation gives CASSRNTYFSYEQYF.

The chain employs TRBV19 and TRBJ2-1; the D is unclear. The CDR3 is 15 residues long. V lost 3 bases to trimming and J lost 6 bases, with 15 bases between them. Germline V gives CDR1 LNHDA, CDR2 SQIVND (reference sequence). Written as DNA, the CDR3 is TGTGCCAGTAGTATTCGTAGGCTACCAGGCAATGAGCAGTTCTTC. Amino acid sequence: CASSIRRLPGNEQFF. The entire variable domain, with the rest obtained from reference TRBV19 and TRBJ2-1, is as follows: DGGITQSPKYLFRKEGQNVTLSCEQNLNHDAMYWYRQDPGQGLRLIYYSQIVNDFQKGDIAEGYSVSREKKESFPLTVTSAQKNPTAFYLCASSIRRLPGNEQFFGPGTRLTVL.

The gene calls are TRBV28 and TRBJ1-3; D gene uncertain. There are 14 residues in the CDR3. Germline assignment: CDR1 MDHEN and CDR2 SYDVKM. V was cut by 6 bases and J by 2 bases, with 11 bases left in between. This CDR3 reads CASRNGPTGNTIYF. The CDR3 DNA follows: TGTGCCAGCAGGAACGGCCCGACTGGAAACACCATATATTTT.

This clone was counted once. This chain joins TRBV10-3 and TRBJ1-1; weak D call: TRBD1 (5 bases). V was trimmed by 7 bases and J by 4 bases, leaving 13 bases between them. Germline V lookup: CDR1 ENHRY, CDR2 SYGVKD. The length of the CDR3 is 13 residues. The CDR3 DNA sequence: TGTGCCATCAAGGGCAGGGAAAGCACTGAAGCTTTCTTT. Translated: CAIKGRESTEAFF.

The rearrangement uses TRBV27 and TRBJ1-1; the D gene is possibly TRBD1 (6 bases). The germline V and J ends were trimmed by 6 bases and 0 bases, with 11 bases remaining between them. There are 14 residues in the CDR3. Germline V lookup: CDR1 MNHEY, CDR2 SMNVEV (reference sequence). The CDR3 reads CASRGQSMNTEAFF. CDR3 DNA: TGTGCCAGCAGGGGACAAAGCATGAACACTGAAGCTTTCTTT.